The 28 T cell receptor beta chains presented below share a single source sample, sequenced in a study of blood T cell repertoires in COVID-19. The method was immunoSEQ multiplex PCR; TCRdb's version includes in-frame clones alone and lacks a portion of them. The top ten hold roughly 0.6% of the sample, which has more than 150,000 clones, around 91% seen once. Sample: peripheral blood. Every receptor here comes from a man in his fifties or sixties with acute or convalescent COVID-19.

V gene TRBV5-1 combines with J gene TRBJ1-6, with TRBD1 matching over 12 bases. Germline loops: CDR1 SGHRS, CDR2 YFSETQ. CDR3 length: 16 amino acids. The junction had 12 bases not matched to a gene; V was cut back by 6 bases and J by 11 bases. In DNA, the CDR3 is TGCGCCAGCACCAACCCTACGGGACAGGGGGCGGCACCCCTCCACTTT. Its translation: CASTNPTGQGAAPLHF.

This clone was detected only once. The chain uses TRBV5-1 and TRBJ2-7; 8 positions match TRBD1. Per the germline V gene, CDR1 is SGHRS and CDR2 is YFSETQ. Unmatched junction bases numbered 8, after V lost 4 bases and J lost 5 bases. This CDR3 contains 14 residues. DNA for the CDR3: TGCGCCAGCAGCGAGGGACAGGAGGAGGACGAGCAGTACTTC. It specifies CASSEGQEEDEQYF.

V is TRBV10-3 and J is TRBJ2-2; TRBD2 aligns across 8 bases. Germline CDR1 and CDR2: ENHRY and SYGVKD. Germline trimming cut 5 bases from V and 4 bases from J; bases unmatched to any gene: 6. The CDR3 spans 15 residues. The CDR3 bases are TGTGCCATCAGTCGGGGGGGGCCTCTCACCGGGGAGCTGTTTTTT. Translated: CAISRGGPLTGELFF.

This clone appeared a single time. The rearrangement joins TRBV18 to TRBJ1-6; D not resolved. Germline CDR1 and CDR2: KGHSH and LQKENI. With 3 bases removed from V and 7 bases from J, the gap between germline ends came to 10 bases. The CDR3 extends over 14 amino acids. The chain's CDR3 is CASSPLSVNSPLHF. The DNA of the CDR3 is TGTGCCAGCTCACCCCTGTCGGTAAATTCACCCCTCCACTTT.

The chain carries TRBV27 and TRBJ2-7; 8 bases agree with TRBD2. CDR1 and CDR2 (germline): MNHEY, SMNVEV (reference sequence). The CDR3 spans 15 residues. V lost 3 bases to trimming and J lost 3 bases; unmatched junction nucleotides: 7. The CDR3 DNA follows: TGTGCCAGCAGTTTGTTGCTAGCGGGCGGCTACGAGCAGTACTTC. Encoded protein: CASSLLLAGGYEQYF.

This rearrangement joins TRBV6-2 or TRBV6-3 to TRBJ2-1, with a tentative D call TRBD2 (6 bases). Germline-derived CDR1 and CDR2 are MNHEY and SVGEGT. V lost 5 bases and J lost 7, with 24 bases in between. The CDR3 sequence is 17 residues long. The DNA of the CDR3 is TGTGCCAGCAGTCTATCCCCGCGGGGAGTAATCGGGAATGAGCAGTTCTTC. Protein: CASSLSPRGVIGNEQFF.

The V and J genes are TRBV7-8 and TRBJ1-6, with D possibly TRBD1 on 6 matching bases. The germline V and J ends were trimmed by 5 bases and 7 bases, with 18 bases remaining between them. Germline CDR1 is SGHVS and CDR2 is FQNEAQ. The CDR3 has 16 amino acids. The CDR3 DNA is TGTGCCAGCAGCACACTATCGACAGGACCGAATTCACCCCTCCACTTT. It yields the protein CASSTLSTGPNSPLHF.

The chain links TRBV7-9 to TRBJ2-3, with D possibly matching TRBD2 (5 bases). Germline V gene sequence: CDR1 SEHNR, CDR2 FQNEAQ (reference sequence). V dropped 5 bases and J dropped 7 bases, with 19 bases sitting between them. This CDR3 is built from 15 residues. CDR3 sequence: CASSPPGLDGNTQYF. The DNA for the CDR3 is TGTGCCAGCAGCCCGCCGGGATTGGATGGGAATACGCAGTATTTT.

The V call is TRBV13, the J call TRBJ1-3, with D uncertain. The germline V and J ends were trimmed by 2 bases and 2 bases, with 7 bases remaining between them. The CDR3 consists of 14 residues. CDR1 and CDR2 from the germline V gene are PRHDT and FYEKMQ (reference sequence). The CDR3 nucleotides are TGTGCCAGCAGCTTAAAGAGGCCTGGAAACACCATATATTTT. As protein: CASSLKRPGNTIYF.

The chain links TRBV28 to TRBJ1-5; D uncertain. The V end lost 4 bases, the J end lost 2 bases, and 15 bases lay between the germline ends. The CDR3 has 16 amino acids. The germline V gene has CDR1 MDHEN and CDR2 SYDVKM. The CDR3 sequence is CASSSQRGRRNQPQHF. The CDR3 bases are TGTGCCAGCAGTTCCCAGCGAGGGAGGCGCAATCAGCCCCAGCATTTT.

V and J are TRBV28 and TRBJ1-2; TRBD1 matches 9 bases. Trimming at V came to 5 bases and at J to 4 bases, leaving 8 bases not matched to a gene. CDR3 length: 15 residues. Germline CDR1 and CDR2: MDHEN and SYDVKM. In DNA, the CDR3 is TGTGCCAGCAGTCCCCGGGACAGGGCCTTCTATGGCTACACCTTC. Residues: CASSPRDRAFYGYTF.

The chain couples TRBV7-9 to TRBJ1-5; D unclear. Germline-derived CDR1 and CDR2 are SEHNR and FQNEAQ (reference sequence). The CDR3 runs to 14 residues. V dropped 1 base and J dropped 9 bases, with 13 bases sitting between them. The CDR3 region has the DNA TGTGCCAGCAGCTTAGAGGGAGAGTCCGGGCCCCAGCATTTT. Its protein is CASSLEGESGPQHF.

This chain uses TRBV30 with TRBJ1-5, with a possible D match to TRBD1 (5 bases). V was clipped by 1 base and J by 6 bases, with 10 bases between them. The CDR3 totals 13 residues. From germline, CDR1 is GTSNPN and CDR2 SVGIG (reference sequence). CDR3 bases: TGTGCCTGGAGTGACCAGGGTTTTCAGCCCCAGCATTTT. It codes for CAWSDQGFQPQHF.

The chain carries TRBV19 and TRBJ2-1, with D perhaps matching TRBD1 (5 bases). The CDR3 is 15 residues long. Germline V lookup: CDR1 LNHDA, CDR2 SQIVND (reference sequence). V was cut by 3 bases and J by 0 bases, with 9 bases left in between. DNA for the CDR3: TGTGCCAGTAGTATCGACAGAAGCTCCTACAATGAGCAGTTCTTC. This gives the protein CASSIDRSSYNEQFF.

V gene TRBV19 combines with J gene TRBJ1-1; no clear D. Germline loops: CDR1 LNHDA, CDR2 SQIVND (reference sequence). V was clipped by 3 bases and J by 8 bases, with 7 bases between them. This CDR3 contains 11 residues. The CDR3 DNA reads TGTGCCAGTAGTATTGGCGGGGAAGCTTTCTTT. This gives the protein CASSIGGEAFF.

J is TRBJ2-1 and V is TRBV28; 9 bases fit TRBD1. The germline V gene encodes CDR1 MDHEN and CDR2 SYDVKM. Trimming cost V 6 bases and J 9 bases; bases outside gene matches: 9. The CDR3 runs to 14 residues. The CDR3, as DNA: TGTGCCAGCAGGGTAGGGACAGGGAACGCTGAGCAGTTCTTC. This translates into CASRVGTGNAEQFF.

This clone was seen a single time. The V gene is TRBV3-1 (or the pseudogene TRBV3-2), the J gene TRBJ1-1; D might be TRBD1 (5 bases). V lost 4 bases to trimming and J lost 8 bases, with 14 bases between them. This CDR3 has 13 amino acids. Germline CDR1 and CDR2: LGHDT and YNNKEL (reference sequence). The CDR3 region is CASSRRGGGEAFF. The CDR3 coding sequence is TGTGCCAGCAGCCGGCGTGGGGGAGGAGAAGCTTTCTTT.

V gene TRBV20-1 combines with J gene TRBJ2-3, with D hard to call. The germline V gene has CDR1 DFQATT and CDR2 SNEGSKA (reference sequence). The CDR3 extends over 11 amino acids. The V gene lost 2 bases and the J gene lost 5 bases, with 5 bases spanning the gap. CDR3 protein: CSARLLDTQYF. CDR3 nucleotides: TGCAGTGCTAGACTCTTAGATACGCAGTATTTT.

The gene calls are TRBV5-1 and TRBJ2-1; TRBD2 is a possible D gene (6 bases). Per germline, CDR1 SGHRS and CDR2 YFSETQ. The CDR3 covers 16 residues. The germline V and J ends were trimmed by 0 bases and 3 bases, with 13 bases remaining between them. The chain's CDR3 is CASSLGGAGHYNEQFF. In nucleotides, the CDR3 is TGCGCCAGCAGCTTGGGCGGGGCGGGGCACTACAATGAGCAGTTCTTC.

The CDR3 spells CASSVDGGSTSDTQYF. CDR3 DNA sequence: TGTGCCAGCAGCGTAGACGGCGGGAGCACTTCAGATACGCAGTATTTT. The rearrangement joins TRBV9 to TRBJ2-3; 7 bases fit TRBD2. Germline assignment: CDR1 SGDLS and CDR2 YYNGEE. V was pared by 0 bases and J by 4 bases, with 8 bases of the junction left unmatched. The CDR3 is 16 residues long.

In nucleotides, the CDR3 is TGTGCCAGCAGTTTAACGGCTAGCCTGAACACCGGGGAGCTGTTTTTT. This gives the protein CASSLTASLNTGELFF. The chain combines TRBV27 with TRBJ2-2; D might be TRBD2 (5 bases). This CDR3 is 16 amino acids long. V was shortened by 2 bases and J by 1 base, with 11 bases between the two germline ends. CDR1 and CDR2 from the germline V gene are MNHEY and SMNVEV (reference sequence).

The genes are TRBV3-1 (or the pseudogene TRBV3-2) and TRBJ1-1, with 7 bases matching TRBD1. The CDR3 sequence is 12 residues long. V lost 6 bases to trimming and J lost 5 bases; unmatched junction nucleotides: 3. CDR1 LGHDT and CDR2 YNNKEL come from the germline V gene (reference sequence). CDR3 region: CASRQTGTEAFF. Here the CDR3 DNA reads TGTGCCAGCAGACAGACAGGGACTGAAGCTTTCTTT.

DNA of the CDR3: TGTGCCAGCAGTCCCACGATTAAGCTAGCGCAATTCCCCTACGAGCAGTACTTC. Translating gives CASSPTIKLAQFPYEQYF. The chain is built from TRBV28 and TRBJ2-7, with D maybe TRBD2 (6 bases). The V and J ends lost 5 bases and 2 bases respectively, with 25 bases between them. Germline V gene sequence: CDR1 MDHEN, CDR2 SYDVKM. CDR3 length equals 18 residues.

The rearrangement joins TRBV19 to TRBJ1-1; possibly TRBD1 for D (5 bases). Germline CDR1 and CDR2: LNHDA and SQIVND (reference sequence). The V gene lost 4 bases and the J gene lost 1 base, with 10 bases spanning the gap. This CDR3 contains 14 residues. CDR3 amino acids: CASSTGRQNTEAFF. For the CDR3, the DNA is TGTGCCAGTAGTACAGGGCGGCAGAACACTGAAGCTTTCTTT.

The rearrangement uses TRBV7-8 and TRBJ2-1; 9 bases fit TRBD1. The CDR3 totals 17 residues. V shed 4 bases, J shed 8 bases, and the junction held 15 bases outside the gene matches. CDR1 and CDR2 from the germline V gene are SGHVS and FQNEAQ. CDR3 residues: CASSSLGQGPQRYEQFF. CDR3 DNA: TGTGCCAGCAGCTCCTTGGGACAGGGTCCCCAACGCTATGAGCAGTTCTTC.

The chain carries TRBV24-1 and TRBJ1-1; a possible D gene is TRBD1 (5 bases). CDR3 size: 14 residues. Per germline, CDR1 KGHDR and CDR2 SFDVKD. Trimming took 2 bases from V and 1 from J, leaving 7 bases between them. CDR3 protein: CATSDSQGNTEAFF. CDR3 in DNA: TGTGCCACCAGTGATTCCCAGGGGAACACTGAAGCTTTCTTT.

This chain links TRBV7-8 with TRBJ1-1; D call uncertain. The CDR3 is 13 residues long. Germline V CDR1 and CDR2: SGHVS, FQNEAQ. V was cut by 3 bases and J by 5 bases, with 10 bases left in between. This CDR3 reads CASSLSGRTEAFF. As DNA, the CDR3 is TGTGCCAGCAGCTTGAGCGGACGAACTGAAGCTTTCTTT.

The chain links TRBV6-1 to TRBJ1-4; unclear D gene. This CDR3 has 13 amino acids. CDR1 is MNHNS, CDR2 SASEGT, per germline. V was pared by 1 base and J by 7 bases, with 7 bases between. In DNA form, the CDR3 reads TGTGCCAGCAGTGAAGGTGGGAGTGAAAAACTGTTTTTT. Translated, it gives CASSEGGSEKLFF.